Only one count was recorded for the clone carrying this T cell receptor beta chain. Its antigen remains unidentified. This sample was taken from a study of cytomegalovirus exposure and HLA in healthy donors. Study background: The same platform as the approximately 670 first-cohort repertoires was used for the 95 to 150 validation repertoires, a later analysis reported. Study conclusions and caveats: Across donors, most TCRs were seen rarely, yet some public ones were widespread. Subsequent analysis showed first-cohort TCR clusters tending to co-occur in over a hundred validation repertoires. The study put under 200 TCR beta chains on its list as cytomegalovirus-associated.

The data were produced by immunoSEQ multiplex PCR, yet TCRdb's version contains in-frame clones alone and is incomplete. The sample has 60,000 to 90,000 clones; 94% are singletons. V was cut by 5 bases and J by 7 bases, with 18 bases left in between. The V gene's germline CDR1 is PRHDT and CDR2 FYEKMQ (reference sequence). The CDR3 is made up of 15 amino acids. The clonotype comes from a woman aged 18-29 years in good health and CMV-seronegative. The chain recombines TRBV13 with TRBJ1-5; possible D gene TRBD1, 6 bases. Sequencing was carried out using PBMCs. The CDR3 DNA reads as TGTGCCAGCAGCCCAGGGTGGGGGGGCGGGCAGCCCCAGCATTTT. Amino acids: CASSPGWGGGQPQHF.